The 10 T cell receptor beta chains in this list originate from one sample, sequenced in a study of shared clonotypes between healthy human individuals. The method was immunoSEQ multiplex PCR; TCRdb's version includes in-frame clones alone and lacks a portion of them. The data contain 2 million to 2.5 million clones, 90% to 95% of them singletons. Sequenced material: naive CD4+ T cells from PBMCs. The sample's subset: CD45RA+ positively selected. The receptors originated from a man between 18 and 29 years old in good health. Some clones in this sample may be carry-over from other donors' samples.

There are a few counts of this clone. The V call is TRBV6-5, the J call TRBJ1-2; maybe TRBD1 (5 bases). This CDR3 region has 14 residues. In germline, CDR1 is MNHEY, CDR2 SVGAGI. Trimming cost V 6 bases and J 5 bases, with 16 bases left between them. CDR3 sequence reads: CASRAPDRGYGYTF. CDR3 coding DNA: TGTGCCAGCAGAGCCCCGGACCGGGGGTATGGCTACACCTTC.

The V gene is TRBV11-2, the J gene TRBJ2-6, with D tentatively TRBD2 (5 bases). The CDR3 is 17 residues long. CDR1 is SGHAT and CDR2 is FQNNGV in the germline V gene. Trimming removed 2 bases at V and 2 bases at J, with 13 bases between. CDR3 in amino acids: CASSLFSAATGANVLTF. The CDR3 DNA sequence: TGTGCCAGCAGCTTATTTTCAGCGGCTACTGGGGCCAACGTCCTGACTTTC.

This sequence joins TRBV27 and TRBJ2-1; D is perhaps TRBD1 (5 bases). The CDR3 spans 15 residues. With 2 bases removed from V and 9 bases from J, the gap between germline ends came to 17 bases. In germline, CDR1 is MNHEY, CDR2 SMNVEV (reference sequence). In DNA form, the CDR3 reads TGTGCCAGCAGTTTACCCCCGCCAGGGCAGGGTGAGCAGTTCTTC. Translating gives CASSLPPPGQGEQFF.

This sequence joins TRBV7-3 and TRBJ2-6, with 13 nucleotides matching TRBD2. V dropped 5 bases and J dropped 1; count of bases not matched to a gene: 2. CDR1 and CDR2 from the germline V gene are SGHTA and FQGTGA. This CDR3 has 17 amino acids. For the CDR3, the DNA is TGTGCCAGCAGCATGACTAGCGGGAGGTCTGGGGCCAACGTCCTGACTTTC. Translating gives CASSMTSGRSGANVLTF. Full variable domain (outside the CDR3, taken from reference TRBV7-3 and TRBJ2-6): GAGVSQTPSNKVTEKGKYVELRCDPISGHTALYWYRQSLGQGPEFLIYFQGTGAADDSGLPNDRFFAVRPEGSVSTLKIQRTERGDSAVYLCASSMTSGRSGANVLTFGAGSRLTVL.

This clone appeared once. The V gene is TRBV6-1, the J gene TRBJ1-5; D is possibly TRBD1 (5 bases). CDR3 size: 16 residues. The germline gives CDR1 MNHNS, CDR2 SASEGT. The V end lost 1 base, the J end lost 0 bases, and 10 bases lay between the germline ends. CDR3 loop: CASSEGGTFSNQPQHF. Written as DNA, the CDR3 is TGTGCCAGCAGTGAAGGGGGGACGTTTAGCAATCAGCCCCAGCATTTT.

Details on this clone: At one boundary the junction diverges from the germline segment, which might be a read error. The DNA for the CDR3 is TGCGCCAGCAGCTTGGACGAGTCAGGGGGTTTGAATTTT. Encoded protein: CASSLDESGGLNF. This rearrangement joins TRBV5-1 to TRBJ2-3; 7 nucleotides align to TRBD1. Germline CDR1 SGHRS, CDR2 YFSETQ. The CDR3 contains 13 residues.

This chain joins TRBV11-2 and TRBJ2-1, with 9 bases identical to TRBD2. Trimming removed 5 bases from V and 0 bases from J; junction bases left unmatched: 5. The germline V gene encodes CDR1 SGHAT and CDR2 FQNNGV. The CDR3 is 16 amino acids. The CDR3 reads CASSAISGSSYNEQFF. CDR3 bases: TGTGCCAGCAGCGCTATTAGCGGGAGCTCCTACAATGAGCAGTTCTTC. Full variable domain (rest looked up from reference TRBV11-2 and TRBJ2-1): EAGVAQSPRYKIIEKRQSVAFWCNPISGHATLYWYQQILGQGPKLLIQFQNNGVVDDSQLPKDRFSAERLKGVDSTLKIQPAKLEDSAVYLCASSAISGSSYNEQFFGPGTRLTVL.

The rearrangement uses TRBV7-2 and TRBJ2-5, with TRBD1 identical over 8 bases. This CDR3 contains 15 residues. V trimming: 4 bases; J trimming: 2 bases; junction bases outside the gene matches: 6. Germline-derived CDR1 and CDR2 are SGHTA and FQGNSA. CDR3 in amino acids: CASSSYRGSQETQYF. As DNA, the CDR3 is TGTGCCAGCAGCTCTTACAGGGGGTCTCAAGAGACCCAGTACTTC. Variable domain in full (rest from reference TRBV7-2 and TRBJ2-5): GAGVSQSPSNKVTEKGKDVELRCDPISGHTALYWYRQSLGQGLEFLIYFQGNSAPDKSGLPSDRFSAERTGGSVSTLTIQRTQQEDSAVYLCASSSYRGSQETQYFGPGTRLLVL.

The rearrangement joins TRBV5-1 to TRBJ2-3, with TRBD2 identical over 10 bases. CDR1 is SGHRS, CDR2 YFSETQ, per germline. There are 16 residues in the CDR3. Unmatched junction bases numbered 8, after V lost 5 bases and J lost 2 bases. The CDR3 region is CASRGWTSGNTDTQYF. In nucleotides, the CDR3 is TGCGCCAGCAGAGGATGGACTAGCGGAAACACAGATACGCAGTATTTT. The variable domain in full, with the rest retrieved from reference TRBV5-1 and TRBJ2-3, is KAGVTQTPRYLIKTRGQQVTLSCSPISGHRSVSWYQQTPGQGLQFLFEYFSETQRNKGNFPGRFSGRQFSNSRSEMNVSTLELGDSALYLCASRGWTSGNTDTQYFGPGTRLTVL.

The rearrangement links TRBV7-2 to TRBJ2-4; 11 bases fit TRBD2. This CDR3 is built from 18 residues. The V and J ends lost 5 bases and 7 bases, in that order; junction bases with no gene match: 16. The germline V gene has CDR1 SGHTA and CDR2 FQGNSA. CDR3 bases: TGTGCCAGCAGCCCTAGGGGGACATTAGCGGGAGGGAGGAACATTCAGTACTTC. This translates into CASSPRGTLAGGRNIQYF. Drawing the rest from reference TRBV7-2 and TRBJ2-4, the complete variable domain is GAGVSQSPSNKVTEKGKDVELRCDPISGHTALYWYRQSLGQGLEFLIYFQGNSAPDKSGLPSDRFSAERTGGSVSTLTIQRTQQEDSAVYLCASSPRGTLAGGRNIQYFGAGTRLSVL.